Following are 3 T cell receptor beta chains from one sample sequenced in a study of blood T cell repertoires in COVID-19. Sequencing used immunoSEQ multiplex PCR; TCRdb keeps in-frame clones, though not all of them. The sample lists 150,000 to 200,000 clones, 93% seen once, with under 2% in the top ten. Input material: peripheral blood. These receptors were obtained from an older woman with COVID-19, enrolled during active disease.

The CDR3 loop is CASSRTGDEQYF. CDR3 in DNA: TGTGCCAGCAGCCGCACAGGGGACGAGCAGTACTTC. V is TRBV3-1 (or the pseudogene TRBV3-2) and J is TRBJ2-7, with 7 nucleotides matching TRBD1. Germline trimming cut 4 bases from V and 5 bases from J; bases unmatched to any gene: 2. There are 12 residues in the CDR3. CDR1 and CDR2 from the germline V gene are LGHDT and YNNKEL (reference sequence).

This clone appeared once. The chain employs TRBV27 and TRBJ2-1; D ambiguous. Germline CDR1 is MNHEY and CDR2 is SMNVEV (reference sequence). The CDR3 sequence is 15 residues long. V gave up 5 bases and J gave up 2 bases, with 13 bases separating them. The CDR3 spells CASSPDTLAYNEQFF. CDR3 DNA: TGTGCCAGCAGTCCCGACACCCTTGCCTACAATGAGCAGTTCTTC.

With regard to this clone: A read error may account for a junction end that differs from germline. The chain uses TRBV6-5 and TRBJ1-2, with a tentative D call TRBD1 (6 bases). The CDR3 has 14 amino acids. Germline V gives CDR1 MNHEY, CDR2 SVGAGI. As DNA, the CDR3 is TGTGCCAGCAGTAACTCGGACAGTTTCGGTGGCTACACCTTC. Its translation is CASSNSDSFGGYTF.